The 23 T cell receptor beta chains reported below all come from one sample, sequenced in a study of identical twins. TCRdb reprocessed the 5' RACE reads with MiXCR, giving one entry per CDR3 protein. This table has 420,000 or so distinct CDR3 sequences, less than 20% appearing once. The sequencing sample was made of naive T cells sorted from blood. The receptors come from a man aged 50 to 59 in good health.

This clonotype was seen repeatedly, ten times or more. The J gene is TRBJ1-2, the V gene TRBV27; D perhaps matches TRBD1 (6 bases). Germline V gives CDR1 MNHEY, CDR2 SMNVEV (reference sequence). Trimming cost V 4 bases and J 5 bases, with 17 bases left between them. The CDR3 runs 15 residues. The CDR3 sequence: CASSSTGRGGYGYTF. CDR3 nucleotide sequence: TGTGCCAGCAGTTCTACAGGGAGGGGTGGATATGGCTACACCTTC.

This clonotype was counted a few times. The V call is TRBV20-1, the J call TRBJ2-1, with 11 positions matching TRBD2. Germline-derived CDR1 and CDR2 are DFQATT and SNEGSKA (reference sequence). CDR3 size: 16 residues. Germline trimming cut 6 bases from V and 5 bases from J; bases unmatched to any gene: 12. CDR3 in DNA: TGCAGTGCACCGAGGCTAGCGGGAGGTAGCGACAATGAGCAGTTCTTC. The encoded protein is CSAPRLAGGSDNEQFF.

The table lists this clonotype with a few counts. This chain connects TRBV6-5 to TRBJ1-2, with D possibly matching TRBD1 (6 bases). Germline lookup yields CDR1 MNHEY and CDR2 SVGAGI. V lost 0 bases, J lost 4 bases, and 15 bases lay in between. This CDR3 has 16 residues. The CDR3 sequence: CASSYSKGGRGYGYTF. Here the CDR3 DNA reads TGTGCCAGCAGTTACTCGAAAGGAGGCAGGGGCTATGGCTACACCTTC.

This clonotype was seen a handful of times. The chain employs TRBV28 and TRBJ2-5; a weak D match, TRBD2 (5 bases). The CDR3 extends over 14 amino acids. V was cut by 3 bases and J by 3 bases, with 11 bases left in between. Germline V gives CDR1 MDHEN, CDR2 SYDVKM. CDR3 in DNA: TGTGCCAGCAGTTTGTTGCGGGTAAAAGAGACCCAGTACTTC. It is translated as CASSLLRVKETQYF.

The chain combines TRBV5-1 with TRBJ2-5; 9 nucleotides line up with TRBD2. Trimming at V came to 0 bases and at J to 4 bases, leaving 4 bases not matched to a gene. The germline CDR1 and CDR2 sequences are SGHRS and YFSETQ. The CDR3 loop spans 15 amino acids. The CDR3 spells CASSLGRSGGETQYF. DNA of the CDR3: TGCGCCAGCAGCTTGGGACGTAGCGGGGGAGAGACCCAGTACTTC. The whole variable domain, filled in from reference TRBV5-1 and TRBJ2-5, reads KAGVTQTPRYLIKTRGQQVTLSCSPISGHRSVSWYQQTPGQGLQFLFEYFSETQRNKGNFPGRFSGRQFSNSRSEMNVSTLELGDSALYLCASSLGRSGGETQYFGPGTRLLVL.

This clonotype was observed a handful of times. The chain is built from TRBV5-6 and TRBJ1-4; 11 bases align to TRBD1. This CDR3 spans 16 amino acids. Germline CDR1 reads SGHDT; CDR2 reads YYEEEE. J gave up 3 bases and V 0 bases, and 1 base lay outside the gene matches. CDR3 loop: CASSLAGQGANEKLFF. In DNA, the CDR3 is TGTGCCAGCAGCTTGGCGGGACAGGGGGCTAATGAAAAACTGTTTTTT.

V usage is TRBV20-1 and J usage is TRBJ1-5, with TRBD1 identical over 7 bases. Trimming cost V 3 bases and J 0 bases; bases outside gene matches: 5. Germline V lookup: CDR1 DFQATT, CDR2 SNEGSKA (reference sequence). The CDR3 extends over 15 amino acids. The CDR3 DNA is TGCAGTGCTAGGAGCGACAGGGTTAGCAATCAGCCCCAGCATTTT. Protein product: CSARSDRVSNQPQHF.

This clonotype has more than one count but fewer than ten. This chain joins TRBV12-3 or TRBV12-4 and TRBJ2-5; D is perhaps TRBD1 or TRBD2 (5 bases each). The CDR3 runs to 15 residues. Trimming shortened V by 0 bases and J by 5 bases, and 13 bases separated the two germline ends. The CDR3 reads CASSLAGTRLETQYF. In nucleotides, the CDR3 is TGTGCCAGCAGTTTAGCAGGGACGAGGTTGGAGACCCAGTACTTC.

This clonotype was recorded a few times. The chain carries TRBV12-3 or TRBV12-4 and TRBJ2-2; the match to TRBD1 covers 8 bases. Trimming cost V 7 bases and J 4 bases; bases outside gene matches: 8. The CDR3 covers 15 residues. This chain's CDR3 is CASTYRTGSTGELFF. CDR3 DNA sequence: TGTGCCAGCACCTATAGGACAGGGAGCACCGGGGAGCTGTTTTTT.

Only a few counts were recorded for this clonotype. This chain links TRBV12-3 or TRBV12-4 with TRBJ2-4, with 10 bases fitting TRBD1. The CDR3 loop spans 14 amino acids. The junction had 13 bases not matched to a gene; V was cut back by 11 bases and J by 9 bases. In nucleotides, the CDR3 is TGTGCCCGCTCGTTGGGACAGGGGTTGGGCATTCAGTACTTC. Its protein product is CARSLGQGLGIQYF.

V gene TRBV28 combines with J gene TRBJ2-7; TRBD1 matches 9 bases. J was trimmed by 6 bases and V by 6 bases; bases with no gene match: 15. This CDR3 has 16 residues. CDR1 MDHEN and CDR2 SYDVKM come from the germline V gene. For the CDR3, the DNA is TGTGCCAGCAGCACCACGCCGGGACAGGGTCGACGCGAGCAGTACTTC. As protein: CASSTTPGQGRREQYF.

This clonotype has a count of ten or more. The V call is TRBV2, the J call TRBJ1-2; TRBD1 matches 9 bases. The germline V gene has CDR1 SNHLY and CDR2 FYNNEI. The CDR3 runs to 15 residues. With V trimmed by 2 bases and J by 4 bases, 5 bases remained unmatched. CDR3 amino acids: CASSEWGQGPYGYTF. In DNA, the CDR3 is TGTGCCAGCAGTGAATGGGGACAGGGTCCCTATGGCTACACCTTC. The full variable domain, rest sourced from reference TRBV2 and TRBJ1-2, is EPEVTQTPSHQVTQMGQEVILRCVPISNHLYFYWYRQILGQKVEFLVSFYNNEISEKSEIFDDQFSVERPDGSNFTLKIRSTKLEDSAMYFCASSEWGQGPYGYTFGSGTRLTVV.

The CDR3 DNA reads TGCGCCAGCAGCTTCGGACAGGACTTCTCTGGAAACACCATATATTTT. It is translated as CASSFGQDFSGNTIYF. V usage is TRBV5-1 and J usage is TRBJ1-3, with 7 bases aligning to TRBD1. Germline assignment: CDR1 SGHRS and CDR2 YFSETQ. V dropped 2 bases and J dropped 0; count of bases not matched to a gene: 5. The CDR3 sequence is 16 residues long.

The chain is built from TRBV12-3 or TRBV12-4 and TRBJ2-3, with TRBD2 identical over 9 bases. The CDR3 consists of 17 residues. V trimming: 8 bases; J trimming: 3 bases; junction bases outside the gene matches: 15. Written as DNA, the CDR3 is TGTGCCAGCGGGCACAGGGTAATGCTAGCGGGGACAGATACGCAGTATTTT. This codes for CASGHRVMLAGTDTQYF.

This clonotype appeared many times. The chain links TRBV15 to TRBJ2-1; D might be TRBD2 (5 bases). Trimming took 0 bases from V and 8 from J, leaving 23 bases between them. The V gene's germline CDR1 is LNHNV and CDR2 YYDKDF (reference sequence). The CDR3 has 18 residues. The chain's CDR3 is CATSRDRSGTPGGDEQFF. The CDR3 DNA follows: TGTGCCACCAGCAGAGATCGGTCGGGCACCCCTGGAGGAGATGAGCAGTTCTTC.

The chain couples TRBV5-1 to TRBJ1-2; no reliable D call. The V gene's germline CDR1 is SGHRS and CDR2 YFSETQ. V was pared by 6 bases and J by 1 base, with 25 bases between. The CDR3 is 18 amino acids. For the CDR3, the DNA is TGCGCCAGCACCCTTCCTACTCAGGCGGGTCCTCTTAACTATGGCTACACCTTC. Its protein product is CASTLPTQAGPLNYGYTF.

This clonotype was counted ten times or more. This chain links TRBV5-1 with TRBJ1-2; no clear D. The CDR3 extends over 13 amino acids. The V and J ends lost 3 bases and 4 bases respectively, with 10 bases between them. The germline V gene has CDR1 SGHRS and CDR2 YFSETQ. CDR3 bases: TGCGCCAGCAGCTCCCCCGGGCCCTATGGCTACACCTTC. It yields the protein CASSSPGPYGYTF.

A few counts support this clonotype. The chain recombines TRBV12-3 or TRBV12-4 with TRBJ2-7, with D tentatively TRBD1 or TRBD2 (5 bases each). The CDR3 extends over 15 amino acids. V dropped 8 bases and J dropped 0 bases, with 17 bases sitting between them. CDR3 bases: TGTGCCAGCCGAGGATGGGCAGGGAGCTCCTACGAGCAGTACTTC. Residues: CASRGWAGSSYEQYF.

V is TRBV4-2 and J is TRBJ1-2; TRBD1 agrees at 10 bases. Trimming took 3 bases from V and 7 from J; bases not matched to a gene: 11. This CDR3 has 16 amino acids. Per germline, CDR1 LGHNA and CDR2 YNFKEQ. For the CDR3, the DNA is TGTGCCAGCAGCCAGGCGACCGGGACAGGGGTTTTTGGCTACACCTTC. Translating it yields CASSQATGTGVFGYTF.

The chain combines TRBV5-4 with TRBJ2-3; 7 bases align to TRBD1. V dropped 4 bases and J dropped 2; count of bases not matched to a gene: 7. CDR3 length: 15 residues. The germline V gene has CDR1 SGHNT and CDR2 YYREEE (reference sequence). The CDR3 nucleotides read TGTGCCAGCAGCCGGGGACAGAGAGACACAGATACGCAGTATTTT. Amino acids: CASSRGQRDTDTQYF.

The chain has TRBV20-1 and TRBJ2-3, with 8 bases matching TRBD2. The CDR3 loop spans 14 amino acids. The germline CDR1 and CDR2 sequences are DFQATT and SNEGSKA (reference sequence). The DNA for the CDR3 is TGCAGGGGTAGCTCGGGGGGGAACACAGATACGCAGTATTTT. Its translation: CRGSSGGNTDTQYF.

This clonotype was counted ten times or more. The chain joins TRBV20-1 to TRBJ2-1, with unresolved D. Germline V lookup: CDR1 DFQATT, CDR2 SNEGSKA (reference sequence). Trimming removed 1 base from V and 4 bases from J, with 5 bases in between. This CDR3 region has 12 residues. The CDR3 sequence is CSARASYNEQFF. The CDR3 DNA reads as TGCAGTGCTAGAGCAAGTTACAATGAGCAGTTCTTC.

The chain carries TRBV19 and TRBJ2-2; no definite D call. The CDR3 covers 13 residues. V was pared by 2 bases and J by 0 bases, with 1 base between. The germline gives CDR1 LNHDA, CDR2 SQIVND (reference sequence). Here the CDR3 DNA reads TGTGCCAGTAGTATAACGAACACCGGGGAGCTGTTTTTT. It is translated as CASSITNTGELFF.